What follows are 30 T cell receptor beta chains derived from one specimen sequenced in a study of CD8 T cells in ankylosing spondylitis. From the 5' RACE reads, TCRdb called clonotypes with MiXCR, one entry per CDR3 protein. Among hundreds of thousands of distinct CDR3 sequences listed, around 20% were seen once. The sample taken for sequencing was blood, either unsorted or a sorted T cell fraction (not recorded which). These receptors originate from a male donor with ankylosing spondylitis or in good health (not recorded which).

This clonotype was found once. The rearrangement joins TRBV20-1 to TRBJ2-5, with 7 positions matching TRBD2. Germline V gene data show CDR1 as DFQATT and CDR2 as SNEGSKA (reference sequence). The CDR3 has 15 amino acids. V was pared by 0 bases and J by 5 bases, with 9 bases of the junction left unmatched. Written as DNA, the CDR3 is TGCAGTGCTAGAGATCTCAGGGAGGGAGGGGAGACCCAGTACTTC. Its protein is CSARDLREGGETQYF.

The CDR3 reads CASSSLDLPYNEQFF. CDR3 nucleotide sequence: TGTGCCAGCAGCTCCCTGGACTTACCGTACAATGAGCAGTTCTTC. The V call is TRBV7-2, the J call TRBJ2-1, with D possibly TRBD2 on 5 matching bases. CDR3 length equals 15 residues. The germline CDR1 and CDR2 sequences are SGHTA and FQGNSA. V was clipped by 4 bases and J by 4 bases, with 14 bases between them.

This clonotype was detected only once. The chain carries TRBV12-3 or TRBV12-4 and TRBJ2-5; D not certain. V lost 6 bases to trimming and J lost 3 bases, with 11 bases between them. The CDR3 has 13 residues. CDR3 region: CASRSDRKETQYF. The CDR3 DNA is TGTGCCAGCAGATCGGACCGAAAAGAGACCCAGTACTTC.

J is TRBJ1-3 and V is TRBV12-3 or TRBV12-4; D call uncertain. V was clipped by 3 bases and J by 3 bases, with 9 bases between them. The CDR3 contains 14 residues. CDR3 loop: CASSFLAGGNTIYF. The CDR3 region has the DNA TGTGCCAGCAGTTTTTTAGCAGGTGGAAACACCATATATTTT.

The chain combines TRBV7-9 with TRBJ2-7; 7 bases map to TRBD1. Trimming at V came to 3 bases and at J to 0 bases, leaving 2 bases not matched to a gene. The germline gives CDR1 SEHNR, CDR2 FQNEAQ (reference sequence). CDR3 size: 14 residues. The CDR3 DNA reads as TGTGCCAGCAGCTTCGGACAGGTCTCCTACGAGCAGTACTTC. The encoded protein is CASSFGQVSYEQYF.

The V gene is TRBV3-1, the J gene TRBJ2-4; tentative D call: TRBD2 (6 bases). Between the trimmed V and J ends, which lost 4 bases and 7 bases, there was a span of 8 bases. The CDR3 contains 12 residues. Per the germline V gene, CDR1 is LGHDT and CDR2 is YNNKEL (reference sequence). CDR3 DNA sequence: TGTGCCAGCAGCCCTGGGGGGAACATTCAGTACTTC. This codes for CASSPGGNIQYF.

This clonotype was recorded a few times. J is TRBJ2-1 and V is TRBV7-9; the match to TRBD2 covers 9 bases. V gave up 1 base and J gave up 7 bases; unmatched junction bases: 8. Per germline, CDR1 SEHNR and CDR2 FQNEAQ (reference sequence). The CDR3 contains 16 residues. The CDR3 is CASSLVSSGVLNEQFF. CDR3 DNA sequence: TGTGCCAGCAGCTTAGTTTCTAGCGGGGTTTTGAATGAGCAGTTCTTC.

The table lists this clonotype with a few counts. The V and J genes are TRBV29-1 and TRBJ2-3, with 9 nucleotides matching TRBD1. The length of the CDR3 is 16 residues. CDR1 is SQVTM, CDR2 ANQGSEA, per germline. V trimming: 6 bases; J trimming: 3 bases; junction bases outside the gene matches: 13. The CDR3 nucleotides read TGCAGCGTCAGAATATTCCCGGGACAGGGTACAGATACGCAGTATTTT. It encodes CSVRIFPGQGTDTQYF.

V usage is TRBV4-1 and J usage is TRBJ2-3; TRBD2 matches at 9 bases. V shed 5 bases, J shed 1 base, and the junction held 10 bases outside the gene matches. The germline gives CDR1 MGHRA, CDR2 YSYEKL. There are 17 residues in the CDR3. CDR3 protein: CASSNRRLAERTDTQYF. The CDR3 nucleotides are TGCGCCAGCAGCAACCGGAGACTAGCGGAACGCACAGATACGCAGTATTTT.

This clonotype came up a few times. This rearrangement joins TRBV29-1 to TRBJ2-6, with D possibly TRBD1 on 5 matching bases. Germline V gene data show CDR1 as SQVTM and CDR2 as ANQGSEA. The CDR3 consists of 17 residues. V lost 4 bases and J lost 0, with 16 bases in between. In nucleotides, the CDR3 is TGCAGCGTTGTCGATTTGGGGCCGAGCTCTGGGGCCAACGTCCTGACTTTC. Translation gives CSVVDLGPSSGANVLTF.

This clonotype has a handful of counts. This chain links TRBV28 with TRBJ1-1; D is possibly TRBD1 (5 bases). Germline V gene sequence: CDR1 MDHEN, CDR2 SYDVKM. The V end lost 5 bases, the J end lost 0 bases, and 16 bases lay between the germline ends. The CDR3 covers 16 residues. The CDR3 spells CASSLRQRSLNTEAFF. The DNA of the CDR3 is TGTGCCAGCAGTCTCCGACAGAGGTCCCTGAACACTGAAGCTTTCTTT.

In its sample, this clonotype was seen a few times. This chain's CDR3 is CASSEGMGGPTYNEQFF. The DNA of the CDR3 is TGCGCCAGCAGCGAGGGAATGGGGGGTCCGACCTACAATGAGCAGTTCTTC. The genes are TRBV5-1 and TRBJ2-1, with a tentative D call TRBD2 (6 bases). The CDR3 runs 17 residues. The germline gives CDR1 SGHRS, CDR2 YFSETQ. V was trimmed by 4 bases and J by 2 bases, leaving 19 bases between them.

This clonotype was found many times. The rearrangement uses TRBV12-3 or TRBV12-4 and TRBJ2-3; perhaps D is TRBD1 or TRBD2 (5 bases each). V shed 6 bases and J shed 8 bases, with 21 bases lying between them. The CDR3 has 15 residues. The CDR3 region has the DNA TGTGCCAGCAGGGGTGGGACCGGAGTAATGGGTACGCAGTATTTT. Protein product: CASRGGTGVMGTQYF.

There are a few counts of this clonotype. The V call is TRBV5-1, the J call TRBJ2-1; TRBD1 agrees at 7 bases. The CDR3 runs to 14 residues. The trim removed 4 bases at V and 9 bases at J, leaving 10 bases unmatched. CDR1 is SGHRS and CDR2 is YFSETQ in the germline V gene. The CDR3 sequence: CASSRESTGLEQFF. In DNA, the CDR3 is TGCGCCAGCAGCCGAGAATCGACAGGGCTTGAGCAGTTCTTC.

This clonotype was seen more than once but under ten times. This chain joins TRBV4-2 and TRBJ2-7; D unclear. This CDR3 has 13 residues. V gave up 4 bases and J gave up 6 bases, with 13 bases separating them. Germline V lookup: CDR1 LGHNA, CDR2 YNFKEQ. CDR3 bases: TGTGCCAGCAGCCCCTCGGACGGTCGCGAGCAGTACTTC. It codes for CASSPSDGREQYF.

The V gene is TRBV25-1, the J gene TRBJ1-1, with D unclear. V was pared by 5 bases and J by 8 bases, with 12 bases between. Germline assignment: CDR1 MGHDK and CDR2 SYGVNS. The CDR3 totals 12 residues. CDR3 amino acids: CASSIGTEEAFF. In DNA form, the CDR3 reads TGTGCCAGCAGTATTGGAACTGAGGAAGCTTTCTTT.

Only a few counts were recorded for this clonotype. The J gene is TRBJ2-1, the V gene TRBV10-3, with 7 bases fitting TRBD2. The CDR3 runs to 17 residues. Looked up from germline, CDR1 is ENHRY and CDR2 is SYGVKD. Trimming at V came to 0 bases and at J to 0 bases, leaving 5 bases not matched to a gene. DNA for the CDR3: TGTGCCATCAGTGAGTCCTGGCGGGGGAGCTCCTACAATGAGCAGTTCTTC. Protein product: CAISESWRGSSYNEQFF.

This clonotype was seen a few times. The CDR3 here is CASSSQDRVYEQYF. The CDR3 DNA reads as TGTGCCAGCAGCTCCCAGGACAGGGTCTACGAGCAGTACTTC. This rearrangement joins TRBV7-9 to TRBJ2-7; 8 bases agree with TRBD1. Germline V gene lookup returns CDR1 SEHNR and CDR2 FQNEAQ (reference sequence). This CDR3 contains 14 residues. V gave up 4 bases and J gave up 3 bases; unmatched junction bases: 5.

The genes are TRBV12-3 or TRBV12-4 and TRBJ2-6; D gene uncertain. This CDR3 has 13 residues. Trimming took 5 bases from V and 8 from J, leaving 10 bases between them. CDR3 sequence reads: CASSNPLSNVLTF. The CDR3 DNA sequence: TGTGCCAGCAGTAATCCCTTGTCCAACGTCCTGACTTTC.

The genes are TRBV10-3 and TRBJ2-5; TRBD2 is a possible D gene (6 bases). The germline V gene has CDR1 ENHRY and CDR2 SYGVKD. V lost 3 bases and J 2 bases, leaving 10 bases between the germline ends. The CDR3 consists of 14 residues. Here the CDR3 reads CAISDGTLQETQYF. The CDR3, as DNA: TGTGCCATCAGTGACGGGACTCTACAAGAGACCCAGTACTTC.

The J gene is TRBJ2-7, the V gene TRBV2, with D hard to call. The germline CDR1 and CDR2 sequences are SNHLY and FYNNEI. The V end lost 4 bases, the J end lost 5 bases, and 9 bases lay between the germline ends. This CDR3 has 12 amino acids. CDR3 DNA: TGTGCCAGCAGTGTTCAACCCAACGAGCAGTACTTC. Amino acids: CASSVQPNEQYF.

This clonotype has only a few counts. The chain links TRBV5-1 to TRBJ2-7, with D possibly being TRBD1 (5 bases). This CDR3 has 14 amino acids. V shed 3 bases and J shed 5 bases, with 15 bases lying between them. The germline V gene encodes CDR1 SGHRS and CDR2 YFSETQ. The CDR3 protein is CASSWAQGFNEQYF. CDR3 sequence (DNA): TGCGCCAGCAGCTGGGCGCAGGGTTTCAACGAGCAGTACTTC.

In its sample, this clonotype was seen a few times. The V and J genes are TRBV5-5 and TRBJ1-2; D not certain. V was trimmed by 8 bases and J by 1 base, leaving 15 bases between them. Per the germline V gene, CDR1 is SGHKS and CDR2 is YYEKEE (reference sequence). This CDR3 comprises 14 residues. CDR3 region: CASIVQEHNYGYTF. The CDR3 region has the DNA TGTGCCAGTATAGTACAAGAACATAACTATGGCTACACCTTC.

This clonotype was observed a few times. The rearrangement joins TRBV5-4 to TRBJ2-2, with D unclear. The CDR3 is made up of 15 amino acids. Trimming left V 4 bases short and J 6 bases short, with 16 bases between. Germline V gives CDR1 SGHNT, CDR2 YYREEE (reference sequence). This CDR3 is CASSPIGSSAGELFF. CDR3 nucleotide sequence: TGTGCCAGCAGCCCGATTGGTTCTTCCGCCGGGGAGCTGTTTTTT.

This chain connects TRBV5-5 to TRBJ2-7; D is undetermined. V was shortened by 4 bases and J by 0 bases, with 14 bases between the two germline ends. Germline loops: CDR1 SGHKS, CDR2 YYEKEE (reference sequence). The CDR3 has 15 amino acids. The CDR3 loop is CASSVYQYRSYEQYF. CDR3 nucleotide sequence: TGTGCCAGCAGCGTGTATCAATACCGCTCCTACGAGCAGTACTTC. Combining the CDR3 with reference TRBV5-5 and TRBJ2-7 gives the whole variable domain DAGVTQSPTHLIKTRGQQVTLRCSPISGHKSVSWYQQVLGQGPQFIFQYYEKEERGRGNFPDRFSARQFPNYSSELNVNALLLGDSALYLCASSVYQYRSYEQYFGPGTRLTVT.

The V gene is TRBV4-1, the J gene TRBJ2-2; D remains unclear. The V and J ends lost 5 bases and 6 bases respectively, with 13 bases between them. The CDR3 contains 14 residues. Looked up from germline, CDR1 is MGHRA and CDR2 is YSYEKL. As DNA, the CDR3 is TGCGCCAGCAGCACCCTAGGTCTCGCCGGGGAGCTGTTTTTT. It translates to CASSTLGLAGELFF.

This rearrangement joins TRBV9 to TRBJ2-3, with 7 bases lining up with TRBD2. The CDR3 spans 13 residues. With V trimmed by 4 bases and J by 5 bases, 4 bases remained unmatched. Germline V CDR1 and CDR2: SGDLS, YYNGEE. CDR3 DNA sequence: TGTGCCAGCAGCCCTGGGGGGGTAGATACGCAGTATTTT. The encoded protein is CASSPGGVDTQYF. Variable domain in full (rest from reference TRBV9 and TRBJ2-3): DSGVTQTPKHLITATGQRVTLRCSPRSGDLSVYWYQQSLDQGLQFLIQYYNGEERAKGNILERFSAQQFPDLHSELNLSSLELGDSALYFCASSPGGVDTQYFGPGTRLTVL.

The chain has TRBV7-2 and TRBJ2-7; D might be TRBD2 (5 bases). The CDR3 contains 13 residues. Germline CDR1 and CDR2: SGHTA and FQGNSA. V lost 3 bases and J 6 bases, leaving 12 bases between the germline ends. CDR3 amino acids: CASSFEGGGEQYF. The CDR3 DNA reads as TGTGCCAGCAGCTTCGAAGGAGGTGGCGAGCAGTACTTC. The variable domain in full, with the rest retrieved from reference TRBV7-2 and TRBJ2-7, is GAGVSQSPSNKVTEKGKDVELRCDPISGHTALYWYRQSLGQGLEFLIYFQGNSAPDKSGLPSDRFSAERTGGSVSTLTIQRTQQEDSAVYLCASSFEGGGEQYFGPGTRLTVT.

This clonotype appeared a single time. The gene calls are TRBV20-1 and TRBJ2-3; 10 bases are a match to TRBD2. CDR1 and CDR2 (germline): DFQATT, SNEGSKA (reference sequence). The CDR3 is made up of 16 amino acids. V trimming: 0 bases; J trimming: 1 base; junction bases outside the gene matches: 4. The CDR3 reads CSARDIAGGRTDTQYF. CDR3 bases: TGCAGTGCTAGAGATATAGCGGGGGGCCGCACAGATACGCAGTATTTT.

The chain links TRBV5-1 to TRBJ2-5, with 10 bases that match TRBD2. Trimming at V came to 2 bases and at J to 5 bases, leaving 6 bases not matched to a gene. The length of the CDR3 is 15 residues. Germline CDR1 and CDR2: SGHRS and YFSETQ. The CDR3 sequence: CASSLGTSVRETQYF. The DNA for the CDR3 is TGCGCCAGCAGCTTAGGGACTAGCGTTCGGGAGACCCAGTACTTC.